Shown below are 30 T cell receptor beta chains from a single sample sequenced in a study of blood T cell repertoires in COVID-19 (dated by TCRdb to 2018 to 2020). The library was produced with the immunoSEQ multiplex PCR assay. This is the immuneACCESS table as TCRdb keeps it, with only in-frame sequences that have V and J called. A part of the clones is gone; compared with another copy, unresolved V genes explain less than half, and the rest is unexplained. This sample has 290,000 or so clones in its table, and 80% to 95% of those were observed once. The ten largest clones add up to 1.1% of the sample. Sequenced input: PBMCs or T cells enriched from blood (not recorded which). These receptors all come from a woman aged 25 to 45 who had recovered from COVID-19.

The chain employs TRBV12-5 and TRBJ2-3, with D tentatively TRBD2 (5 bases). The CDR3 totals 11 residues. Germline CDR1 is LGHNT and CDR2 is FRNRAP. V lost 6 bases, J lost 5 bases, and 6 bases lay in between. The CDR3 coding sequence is TGTGCTAGTGGCCGGGGAGATACGCAGTATTTT. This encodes CASGRGDTQYF. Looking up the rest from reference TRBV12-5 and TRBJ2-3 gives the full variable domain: DARVTQTPRHKVTEMGQEVTMRCQPILGHNTVFWYRQTMMQGLELLAYFRNRAPLDDSGMPKDRFSAEMPDATLATLKIQPSEPRDSAVYFCASGRGDTQYFGPGTRLTVL.

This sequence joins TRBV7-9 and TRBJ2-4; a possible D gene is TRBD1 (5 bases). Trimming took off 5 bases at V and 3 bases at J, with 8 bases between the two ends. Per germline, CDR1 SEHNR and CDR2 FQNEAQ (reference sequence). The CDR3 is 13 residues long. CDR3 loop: CASSPDSKNIQYF. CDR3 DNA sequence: TGTGCCAGCAGCCCCGACAGCAAAAACATTCAGTACTTC.

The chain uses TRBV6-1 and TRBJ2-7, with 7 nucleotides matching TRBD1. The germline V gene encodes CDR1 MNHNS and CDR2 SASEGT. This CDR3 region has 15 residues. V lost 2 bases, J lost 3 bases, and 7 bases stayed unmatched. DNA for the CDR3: TGTGCCAGCAGTGAATTACAGGGGCAACGCTACGAGCAGTACTTC. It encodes CASSELQGQRYEQYF.

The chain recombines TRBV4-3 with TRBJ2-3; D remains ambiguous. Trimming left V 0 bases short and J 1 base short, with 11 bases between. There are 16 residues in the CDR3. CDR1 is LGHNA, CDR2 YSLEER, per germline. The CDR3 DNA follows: TGCGCCAGCAGCCAAGAAGTGGGCTTGGGCACAGATACGCAGTATTTT. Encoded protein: CASSQEVGLGTDTQYF.

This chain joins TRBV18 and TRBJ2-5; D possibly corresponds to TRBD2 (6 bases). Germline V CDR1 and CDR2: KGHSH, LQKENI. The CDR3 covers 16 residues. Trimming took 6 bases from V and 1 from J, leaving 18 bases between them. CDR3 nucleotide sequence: TGTGCCAGCTCTCCGCCCCGGGGGTCGGGCCAAGAGACCCAGTACTTC. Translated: CASSPPRGSGQETQYF.

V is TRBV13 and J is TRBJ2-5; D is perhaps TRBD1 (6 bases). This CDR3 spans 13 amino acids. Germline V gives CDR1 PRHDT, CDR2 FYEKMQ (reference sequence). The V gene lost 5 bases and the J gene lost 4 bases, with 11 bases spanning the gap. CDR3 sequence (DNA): TGTGCCAGCAGCCTCAGGGGTCCAGAGACCCAGTACTTC. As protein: CASSLRGPETQYF. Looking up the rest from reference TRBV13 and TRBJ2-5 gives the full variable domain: AAGVIQSPRHLIKEKRETATLKCYPIPRHDTVYWYQQGPGQDPQFLISFYEKMQSDKGSIPDRFSAQQFSDYHSELNMSSLELGDSALYFCASSLRGPETQYFGPGTRLLVL.

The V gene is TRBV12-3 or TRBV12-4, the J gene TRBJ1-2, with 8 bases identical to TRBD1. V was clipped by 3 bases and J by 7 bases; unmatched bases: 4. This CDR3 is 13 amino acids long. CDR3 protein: CASSLTGDRGYTF. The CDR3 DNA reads TGTGCCAGCAGTTTGACAGGGGATCGTGGCTACACCTTC.

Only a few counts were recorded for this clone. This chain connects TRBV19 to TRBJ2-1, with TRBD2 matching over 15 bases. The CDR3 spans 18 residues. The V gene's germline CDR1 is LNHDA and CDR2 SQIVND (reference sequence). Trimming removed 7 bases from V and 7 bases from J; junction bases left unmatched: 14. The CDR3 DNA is TGTGCCAGTATGGGGATATCAGGGACTAGCGGGAGGACGAATGAGCAGTTCTTC. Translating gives CASMGISGTSGRTNEQFF. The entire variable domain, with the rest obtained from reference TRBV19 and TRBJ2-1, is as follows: DGGITQSPKYLFRKEGQNVTLSCEQNLNHDAMYWYRQDPGQGLRLIYYSQIVNDFQKGDIAEGYSVSREKKESFPLTVTSAQKNPTAFYLCASMGISGTSGRTNEQFFGPGTRLTVL.

The CDR3 DNA follows: TGTGCCAGTAGACGCGGGACTAGCGGGAGCTACGAGCAGTACTTC. Protein sequence: CASRRGTSGSYEQYF. This rearrangement joins TRBV19 to TRBJ2-7; 14 nucleotides match TRBD2. The CDR3 covers 15 residues. The germline V gene encodes CDR1 LNHDA and CDR2 SQIVND (reference sequence). V was pared by 6 bases and J by 3 bases, with 4 bases of the junction left unmatched.

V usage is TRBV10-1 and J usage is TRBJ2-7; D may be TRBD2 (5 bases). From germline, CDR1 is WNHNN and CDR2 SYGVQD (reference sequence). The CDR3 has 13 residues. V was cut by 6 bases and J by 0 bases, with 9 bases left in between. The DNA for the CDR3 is TGCGCCAGCAGCAGCGGAAGCTCCTACGAGCAGTACTTC. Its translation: CASSSGSSYEQYF.

Here the CDR3 DNA reads TGTGCCTGGAGTGTCCTAAGAGGGAACACTGAAGCTTTCTTT. It yields the protein CAWSVLRGNTEAFF. This chain connects TRBV30 to TRBJ1-1, with unresolved D. The germline V and J ends were trimmed by 0 bases and 1 base, with 9 bases remaining between them. The germline CDR1 and CDR2 sequences are GTSNPN and SVGIG (reference sequence). CDR3 size: 14 residues.

The CDR3 nucleotides are TGTGCCAGCAGCTTAGATCGGACTAGTCCACAGTATACGCAGTATTTT. It encodes CASSLDRTSPQYTQYF. This chain connects TRBV11-2 to TRBJ2-3; 7 nucleotides agree with TRBD2. The germline V gene has CDR1 SGHAT and CDR2 FQNNGV. The CDR3 covers 16 residues. J lost 7 bases, V lost 0 bases, and 10 bases had no gene match.

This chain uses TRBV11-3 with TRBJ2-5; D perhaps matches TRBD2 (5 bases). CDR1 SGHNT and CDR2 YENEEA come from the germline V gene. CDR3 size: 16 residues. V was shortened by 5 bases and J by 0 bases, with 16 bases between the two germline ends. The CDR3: CASSPGLGGYQETQYF. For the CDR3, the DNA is TGTGCCAGCAGCCCAGGACTCGGCGGGTACCAAGAGACCCAGTACTTC.

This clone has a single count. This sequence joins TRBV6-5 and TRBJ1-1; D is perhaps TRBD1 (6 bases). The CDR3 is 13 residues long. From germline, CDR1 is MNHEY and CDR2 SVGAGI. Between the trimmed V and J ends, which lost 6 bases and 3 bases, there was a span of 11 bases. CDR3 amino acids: CASRRTGYTEAFF. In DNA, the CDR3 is TGTGCCAGCAGACGCACAGGGTACACTGAAGCTTTCTTT.

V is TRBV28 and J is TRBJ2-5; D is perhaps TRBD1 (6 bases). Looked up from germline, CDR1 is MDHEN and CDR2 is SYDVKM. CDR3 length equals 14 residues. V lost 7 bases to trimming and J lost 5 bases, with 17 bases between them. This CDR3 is CASNTPLGAETQYF. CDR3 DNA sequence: TGTGCCAGCAACACCCCCCTGGGGGCGGAGACCCAGTACTTC. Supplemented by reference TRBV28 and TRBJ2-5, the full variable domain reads DVKVTQSSRYLVKRTGEKVFLECVQDMDHENMFWYRQDPGLGLRLIYFSYDVKMKEKGDIPEGYSVSREKKERFSLILESASTNQTSMYLCASNTPLGAETQYFGPGTRLLVL.

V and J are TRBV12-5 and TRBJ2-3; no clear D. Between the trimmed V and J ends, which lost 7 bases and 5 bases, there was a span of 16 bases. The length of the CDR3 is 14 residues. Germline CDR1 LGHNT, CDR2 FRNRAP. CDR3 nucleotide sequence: TGTGCTAGTGCCTTGGGCAGCCTGGTAGATACGCAGTATTTT. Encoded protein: CASALGSLVDTQYF.

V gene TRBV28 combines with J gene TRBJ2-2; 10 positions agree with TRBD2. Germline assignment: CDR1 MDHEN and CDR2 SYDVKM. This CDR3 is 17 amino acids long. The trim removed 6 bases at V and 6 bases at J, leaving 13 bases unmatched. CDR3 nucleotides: TGTGCCAGCAGCGGGCCGCTAGCGGGAGTTGGCGCCGGGGAGCTGTTTTTT. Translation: CASSGPLAGVGAGELFF.

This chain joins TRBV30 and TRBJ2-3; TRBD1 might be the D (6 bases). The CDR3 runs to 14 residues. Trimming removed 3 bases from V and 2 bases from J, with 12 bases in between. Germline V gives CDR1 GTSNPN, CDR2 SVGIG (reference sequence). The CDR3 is CAWSPGTLTDTQYF. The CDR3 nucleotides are TGTGCCTGGAGCCCCGGGACACTCACAGATACGCAGTATTTT.

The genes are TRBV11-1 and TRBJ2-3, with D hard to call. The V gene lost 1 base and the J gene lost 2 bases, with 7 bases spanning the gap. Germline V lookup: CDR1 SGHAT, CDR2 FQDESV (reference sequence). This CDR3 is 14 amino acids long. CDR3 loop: CASSLVRSTDTQYF. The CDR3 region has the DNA TGTGCCAGCAGCTTAGTTCGGTCCACAGATACGCAGTATTTT.

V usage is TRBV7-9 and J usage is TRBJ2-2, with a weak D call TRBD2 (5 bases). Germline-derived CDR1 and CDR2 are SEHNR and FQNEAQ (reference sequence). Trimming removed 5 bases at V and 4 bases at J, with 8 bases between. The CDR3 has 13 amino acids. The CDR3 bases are TGTGCCAGCAGCGCTGAGGGCACCGGGGAGCTGTTTTTT. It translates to CASSAEGTGELFF.

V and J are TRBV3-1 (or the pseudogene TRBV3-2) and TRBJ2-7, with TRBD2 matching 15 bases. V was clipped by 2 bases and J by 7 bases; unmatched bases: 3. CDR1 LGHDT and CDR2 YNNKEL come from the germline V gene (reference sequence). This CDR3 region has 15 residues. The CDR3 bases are TGTGCCAGCAGCCAACGGACTAGCGGGAGGGGAGAGCAGTACTTC. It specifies CASSQRTSGRGEQYF.

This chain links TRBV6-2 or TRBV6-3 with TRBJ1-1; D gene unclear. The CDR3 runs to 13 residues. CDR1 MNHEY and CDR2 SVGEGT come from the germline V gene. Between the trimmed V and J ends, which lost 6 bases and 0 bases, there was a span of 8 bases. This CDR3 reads CASSQLMNTEAFF. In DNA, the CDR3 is TGTGCCAGCAGCCAGCTGATGAACACTGAAGCTTTCTTT.

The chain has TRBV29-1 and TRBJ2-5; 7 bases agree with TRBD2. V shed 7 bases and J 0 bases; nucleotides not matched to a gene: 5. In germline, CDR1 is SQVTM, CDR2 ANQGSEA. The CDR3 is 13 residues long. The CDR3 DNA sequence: TGCAGCGCGGTAGCGGGCAACCAAGAGACCCAGTACTTC. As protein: CSAVAGNQETQYF.

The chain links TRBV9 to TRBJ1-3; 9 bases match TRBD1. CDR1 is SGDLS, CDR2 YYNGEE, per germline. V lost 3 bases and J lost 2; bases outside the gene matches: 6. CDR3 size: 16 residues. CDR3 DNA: TGTGCCAGCAGCGCAAACAGGGACAGGGCTGGAAACACCATATATTTT. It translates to CASSANRDRAGNTIYF.

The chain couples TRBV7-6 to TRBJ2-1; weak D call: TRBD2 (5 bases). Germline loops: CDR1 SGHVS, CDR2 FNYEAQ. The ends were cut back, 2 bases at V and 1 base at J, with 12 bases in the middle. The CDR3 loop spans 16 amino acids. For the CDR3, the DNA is TGTGCCAGCAGCTTACAGGTGGGAGAATCCTACAATGAGCAGTTCTTC. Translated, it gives CASSLQVGESYNEQFF.

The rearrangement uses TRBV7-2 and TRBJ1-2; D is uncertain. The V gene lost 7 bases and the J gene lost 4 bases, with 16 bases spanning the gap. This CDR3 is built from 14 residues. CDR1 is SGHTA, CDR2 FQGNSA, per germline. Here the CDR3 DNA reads TGTGCCAGCACCCCGAGGGCCGGCAGCTATGGCTACACCTTC. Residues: CASTPRAGSYGYTF. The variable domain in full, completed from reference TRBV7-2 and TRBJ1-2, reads GAGVSQSPSNKVTEKGKDVELRCDPISGHTALYWYRQSLGQGLEFLIYFQGNSAPDKSGLPSDRFSAERTGGSVSTLTIQRTQQEDSAVYLCASTPRAGSYGYTFGSGTRLTVV.

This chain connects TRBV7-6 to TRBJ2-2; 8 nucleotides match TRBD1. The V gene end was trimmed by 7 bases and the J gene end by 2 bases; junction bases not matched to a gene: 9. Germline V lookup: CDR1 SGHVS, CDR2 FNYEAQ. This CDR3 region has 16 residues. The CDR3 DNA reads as TGTGCCAGCACCTATTCAGGGGGCCCTAACACCGGGGAGCTGTTTTTT. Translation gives CASTYSGGPNTGELFF.

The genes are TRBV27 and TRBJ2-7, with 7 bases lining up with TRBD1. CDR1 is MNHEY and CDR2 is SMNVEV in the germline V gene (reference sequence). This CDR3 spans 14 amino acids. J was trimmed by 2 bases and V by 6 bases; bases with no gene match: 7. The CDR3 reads CASSPSGTAYEQYF. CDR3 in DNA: TGTGCCAGCAGCCCCTCCGGGACAGCCTACGAGCAGTACTTC.

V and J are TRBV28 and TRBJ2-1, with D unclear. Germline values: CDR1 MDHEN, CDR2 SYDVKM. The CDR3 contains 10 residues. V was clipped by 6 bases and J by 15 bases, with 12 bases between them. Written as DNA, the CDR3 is TGTGCCAGCAGGAGAAACGGGTGGTTCTTC. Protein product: CASRRNGWFF.

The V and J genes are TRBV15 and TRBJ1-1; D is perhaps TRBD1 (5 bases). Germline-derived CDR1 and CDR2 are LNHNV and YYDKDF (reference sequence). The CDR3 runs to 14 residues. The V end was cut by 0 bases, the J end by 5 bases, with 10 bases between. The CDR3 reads CATSREGGGTEAFF. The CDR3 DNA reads TGTGCCACCAGCAGAGAGGGCGGGGGGACTGAAGCTTTCTTT.